These T cell receptor beta chains were read from a single sample in a study of blood T cell repertoires in COVID-19. Assay: immunoSEQ multiplex PCR; the TCRdb copy retains only in-frame clones and omits some. The sample has more than 30,000 clones, 75% to 90% seen once. The specimen sequenced was peripheral blood. These receptors all stem from a woman aged 70 to 79 with acute or convalescent COVID-19. CDR3s include the opening cysteine and the closing phenylalanine or tryptophan. The D gene is left open where the match is weak. A clone size is listed for some rows: how often the clone was seen (once, few, many), or a class if it is expanded.

D | J | V | length | size | DNA | CDR3
TRBD1 | TRBJ2-7 | TRBV2 | 16 | NA | TGTGCCAGCAAAGTAGACGCGGGACAGGGGTACTACGAGCAGTACTTC | CASKVDAGQGYYEQYF
NA | TRBJ1-6 | TRBV11-1 | 14 | NA | TGTGCCAGCAGCTTATCTTCTACGGGGGCACCCCTCCACTTT | CASSLSSTGAPLHF
NA | TRBJ2-4 | TRBV6-6 | 13 | few | TGTGCCAGCAGTCCGTCCGGGGAAAACATTCAGTACTTC | CASSPSGENIQYF
TRBD2 | TRBJ2-2 | TRBV24-1 | 15 | NA | TGTGCCACCGCCATGGGGGGGGAGAACACCGGGGAGCTGTTTTTT | CATAMGGENTGELFF
TRBD2 | TRBJ2-1 | TRBV7-9 | 15 | once | TGTGCCAGCAGGCCCGGGACTAGCGGGAATAATGAGCAGTTCTTC | CASRPGTSGNNEQFF
TRBD1 | TRBJ2-2 | TRBV19 | 15 | NA | TGTGCCAGTAGTACTCAACAGGGGAGCGCCGGGGAGCTGTTTTTT | CASSTQQGSAGELFF
NA | TRBJ1-4 | TRBV7-9 | 17 | NA | TGTGCCAGCAGCCAAACCCACCACGGGGGGCGAGGTGAAAAACTGTTTTTT | CASSQTHHGGRGEKLFF
NA | TRBJ1-3 | TRBV3-1/TRBV3-2 | 13 | few | TGTGCCAGCAGCCAAAGACAGGGAAACACCATATATTTT | CASSQRQGNTIYF
NA | TRBJ1-5 | TRBV7-6 | 15 | once | TGTGCCAGCAGCTTAGGAGGTCTTAGCAATCAGCCCCAGCATTTT | CASSLGGLSNQPQHF
TRBD2 | TRBJ2-7 | TRBV19 | 15 | NA | TGTGCCAGTAGTTCCTCCGGGGGGATCTCCTACGAGCAGTACTTC | CASSSSGGISYEQYF
NA | TRBJ2-7 | TRBV5-8 | 12 | NA | TGTGCCAGCAGCTTGGTCCCGCGAGAGCAGTACTTC | CASSLVPREQYF
NA | TRBJ2-5 | TRBV7-2 | 13 | once | TGTGCCAGCAGCCGCGACAGGCAAGAGACCCAGTACTTC | CASSRDRQETQYF
TRBD2 | TRBJ2-5 | TRBV7-8 | 16 | NA | TGTGCCAGCAGCTTAGCGCGACTAGCCATTAGAGAGACCCAGTACTTC | CASSLARLAIRETQYF
TRBD1 | TRBJ1-1 | TRBV5-6 | 13 | NA | TGTGCCAGCGGGCAGGGGGCTGACACTGAAGCTTTCTTT | CASGQGADTEAFF
TRBD2 | TRBJ2-3 | TRBV7-9 | 17 | few | TGTGCCAGCAGCCCCCCTGTGGCGGGAGGCTCCACAGATACGCAGTATTTT | CASSPPVAGGSTDTQYF
NA | TRBJ1-2 | TRBV28 | 15 | NA | TGTGCCAGCAAGGTGGGCGGGGGGCAAGACTATGGCTACACCTTC | CASKVGGGQDYGYTF
NA | TRBJ2-7 | TRBV19 | 15 | NA | TGTGCCAGTAGTAGGAGTGCAGACCCTGCCTACGAGCAGTACTTC | CASSRSADPAYEQYF
NA | TRBJ1-1 | TRBV4-2 | 15 | few | TGTGCCAGCAGCCAAGAACCCGCAGGGGACACTGAAGCTTTCTTT | CASSQEPAGDTEAFF
TRBD1 | TRBJ2-1 | TRBV5-1 | 15 | NA | TGCGCCAGCAGCTTAGAACAGGGGTCCTACAATGAGCAGTTCTTC | CASSLEQGSYNEQFF
TRBD2 | TRBJ2-5 | TRBV2 | 13 | NA | TGTGCCAGCATGCCAGCGGGGCAAGAGACCCAGTACTTC | CASMPAGQETQYF
TRBD1 | TRBJ1-2 | TRBV28 | 15 | once | TGTGCCAGCAGCGGACAGGGGGCAGGTGTATATGGCTACACCTTC | CASSGQGAGVYGYTF
TRBD2 | TRBJ2-3 | TRBV24-1 | 16 | NA | TGTGCCACCAGTGGTCGGGGGGGCCGGGGCACAGATACGCAGTATTTT | CATSGRGGRGTDTQYF
TRBD2 | TRBJ2-1 | TRBV14 | 13 | NA | TGTGCCAGCAGCGGAATAGCGGGGGACTCTCAGTTCTTC | CASSGIAGDSQFF
TRBD1 | TRBJ2-2 | TRBV2 | 15 | NA | TGTGCCAGCAGCGCGGACAGGCAGAACACCGGGGAGCTGTTTTTT | CASSADRQNTGELFF
NA | TRBJ2-5 | TRBV27 | 13 | NA | TGTGCCAGCAGTTGGGAGGTTGGGGAGACCCAGTACTTC | CASSWEVGETQYF
NA | TRBJ2-2 | TRBV29-1 | 14 | NA | TGCAGCGTTGAAGTTCCCAGTAACACCGGGGAGCTGTTTTTT | CSVEVPSNTGELFF
TRBD2 | TRBJ2-3 | TRBV5-1 | 15 | NA | TGCGCCAGCACGCCGGGACTAGCTTTCACAGATACGCAGTATTTT | CASTPGLAFTDTQYF
NA | TRBJ2-7 | TRBV5-1 | 15 | NA | TGCGCCAGCAGCTTGTCGGGGGACGATCTAGGCGAGCAGTACTTC | CASSLSGDDLGEQYF
TRBD2 | TRBJ2-3 | TRBV4-1 | 18 | NA | TGCGCCAGCAGCCAAGACATAGCGGGGGGATCCTGGGGGAATACGCAGTATTTT | CASSQDIAGGSWGNTQYF
TRBD1 | TRBJ1-2 | TRBV6-5 | 13 | NA | TGTGCCAGCAGCGGGGGGACAGGATATGGCTACACCTTC | CASSGGTGYGYTF
NA | TRBJ2-7 | TRBV10-2 | 13 | NA | TGCGCCAGCAGCCTGGGCGCAGATACTTTCCGGTACTTC | CASSLGADTFRYF
NA | TRBJ2-7 | TRBV7-2 | 15 | NA | TGTGCCAGCAGCTTAGTCGTGCGGGCTCTAGGCGAGCAGTACTTC | CASSLVVRALGEQYF
TRBD1 | TRBJ1-4 | TRBV12-5 | 16 | NA | TGTGCTAGTGGTCCGTACGGGACAGGGGACATAGGCAAACTGTTTTTT | CASGPYGTGDIGKLFF
NA | TRBJ2-5 | TRBV11-1 | 15 | NA | TGTGCCAGCAGCTTAGATTGGAACGGGCAAGAGACCCAGTACTTC | CASSLDWNGQETQYF
NA | TRBJ2-5 | TRBV12-3/TRBV12-4 | 12 | few | TGTGCCAGCAGTTTGAAGGCTCAGGCCCAGTACTTC | CASSLKAQAQYF
NA | TRBJ1-2 | TRBV4-1 | 18 | NA | TGCGCCAGCAGCCAAGGGGGGGTTGAGGCAGGCCATCCCTATGGCTACACCTTC | CASSQGGVEAGHPYGYTF
TRBD2 | TRBJ2-5 | TRBV5-4 | 16 | few | TGTGCCAGCAGCACCGGACTAGCGCCGACCAAAGAGACCCAGTACTTC | CASSTGLAPTKETQYF
NA | TRBJ1-4 | TRBV10-3 | 14 | NA | TGTGCCATCAGTGAGACAGGTCCAAGGGAAAAACTGTTTTTT | CAISETGPREKLFF
NA | TRBJ2-2 | TRBV7-9 | 16 | NA | TGTGCCAGCAGCTCGCCCACCCAGACAGGAACCGGGGAGCTGTTTTTT | CASSSPTQTGTGELFF
NA | TRBJ2-1 | TRBV19 | 15 | NA | TGTGCCAGTAGTATGGGGACTGGGTTTTACAATGAGCAGTTCTTC | CASSMGTGFYNEQFF
TRBD1 | TRBJ2-5 | TRBV24-1 | 16 | NA | TGTGCCACCAGTGATTTTCGGGACAGGGTTGGCGAGACCCAGTACTTC | CATSDFRDRVGETQYF
TRBD1 | TRBJ1-5 | TRBV28 | 16 | NA | TGTGCCAGCAGTCCGCAAGGGGGACAGGGGGCCCAGCCCCAGCATTTT | CASSPQGGQGAQPQHF
TRBD1 | TRBJ2-5 | TRBV6-5 | 14 | NA | TGTGCCAGCAGTACCGGGACAGGGATGGAGACCCAGTACTTC | CASSTGTGMETQYF
TRBD1 | TRBJ2-4 | TRBV5-3 | 14 | NA | TGTGCCAGAACCAGACAGGGGCCGATGAACATTCAGTACTTC | CARTRQGPMNIQYF
NA | TRBJ2-1 | TRBV3-1/TRBV3-2 | 12 | NA | TGTGCCAGCAGCCAAGATATGTATGAGCAGTTCTTC | CASSQDMYEQFF
TRBD2 | TRBJ2-1 | TRBV28 | 16 | NA | TGTGCCAGCAGTCCCGTGGTAGCGGGGGGGCCTGTTGAGCAGTTCTTC | CASSPVVAGGPVEQFF
NA | TRBJ1-2 | TRBV3-1/TRBV3-2 | 14 | NA | TGTGCCAGCAGCCCCCAAACAGGGAACTATGGCTACACCTTC | CASSPQTGNYGYTF
NA | TRBJ2-7 | TRBV14 | 16 | few | TGTGCCAGCAGCCGAGAGAGTAGGGGAATAGCCTACGAGCAGTACTTC | CASSRESRGIAYEQYF
TRBD1 | TRBJ2-2 | TRBV10-3 | 17 | NA | TGTGCCATCGCCCGGTCCGGGACAGGGGCCAACACCGGGGAGCTGTTTTTT | CAIARSGTGANTGELFF
TRBD2 | TRBJ2-3 | TRBV7-6 | 16 | NA | TGTGCCAGCAGCCCGGGACTAGCGGGAGTGTGGGATACGCAGTATTTT | CASSPGLAGVWDTQYF
NA | TRBJ1-1 | TRBV6-5 | 12 | NA | TGTGCCAGCAGAATACAGGAAACTGAAGCTTTCTTT | CASRIQETEAFF
NA | TRBJ1-1 | TRBV3-1/TRBV3-2 | 14 | NA | TGTGCCAGCAGCCAACTGCAGGCTAACACTGAAGCTTTCTTT | CASSQLQANTEAFF
TRBD2 | TRBJ2-3 | TRBV9 | 14 | NA | TGTGCCAGCAGCGTCGCTAGCGGGGGTGGTACGCAGTATTTT | CASSVASGGGTQYF
TRBD1 | TRBJ1-2 | TRBV6-1 | 14 | NA | TGTGCCAGCAGTGAAGTAGACAGGGCCCGTGGCTACACCTTC | CASSEVDRARGYTF
NA | TRBJ1-1 | TRBV5-4 | 13 | NA | TGTGCCAGCAGCTGGACTCGTAACAGCCAAGCTTTCTTT | CASSWTRNSQAFF
TRBD1 | TRBJ2-5 | TRBV28 | 16 | NA | TGTGCCAGCAGTTTCTGGACAGGGGGTTTGCAAGAGACCCAGTACTTC | CASSFWTGGLQETQYF